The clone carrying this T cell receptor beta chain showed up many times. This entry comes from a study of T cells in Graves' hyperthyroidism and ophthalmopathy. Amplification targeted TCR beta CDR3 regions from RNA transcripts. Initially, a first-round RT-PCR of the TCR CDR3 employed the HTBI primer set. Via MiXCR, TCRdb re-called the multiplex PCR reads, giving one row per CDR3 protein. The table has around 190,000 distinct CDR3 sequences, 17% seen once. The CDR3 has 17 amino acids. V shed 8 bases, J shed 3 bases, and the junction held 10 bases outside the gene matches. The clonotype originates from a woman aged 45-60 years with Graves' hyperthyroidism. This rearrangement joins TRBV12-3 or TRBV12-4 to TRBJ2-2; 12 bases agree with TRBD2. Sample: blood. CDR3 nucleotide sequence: TGTGCCAGCTTGTCTAGCGGGAGGGCCGTGGACACCGGGGAGCTGTTTTTT. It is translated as CASLSSGRAVDTGELFF.